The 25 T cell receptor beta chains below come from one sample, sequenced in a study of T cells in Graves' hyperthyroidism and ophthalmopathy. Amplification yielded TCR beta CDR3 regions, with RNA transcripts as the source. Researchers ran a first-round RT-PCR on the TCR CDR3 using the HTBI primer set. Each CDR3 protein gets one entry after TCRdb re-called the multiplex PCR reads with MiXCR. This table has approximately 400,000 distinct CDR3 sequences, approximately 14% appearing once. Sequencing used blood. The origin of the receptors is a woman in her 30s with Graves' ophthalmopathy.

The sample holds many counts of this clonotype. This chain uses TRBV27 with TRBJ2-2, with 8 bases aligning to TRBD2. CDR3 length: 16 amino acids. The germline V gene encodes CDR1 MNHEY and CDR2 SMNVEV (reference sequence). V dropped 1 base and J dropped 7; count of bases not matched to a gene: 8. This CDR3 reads CASSLYIRGGFGELFF. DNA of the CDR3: TGTGCCAGCAGTTTATATATCCGGGGGGGCTTCGGGGAGCTGTTTTTT.

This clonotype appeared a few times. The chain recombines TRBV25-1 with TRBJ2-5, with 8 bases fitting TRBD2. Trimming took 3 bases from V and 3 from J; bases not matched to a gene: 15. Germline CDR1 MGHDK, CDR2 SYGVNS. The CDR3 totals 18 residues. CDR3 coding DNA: TGTGCCAGCAGTGATCCCGATCGGGCTAGCGGGTTCGAAGAGACCCAGTACTTC. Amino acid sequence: CASSDPDRASGFEETQYF.

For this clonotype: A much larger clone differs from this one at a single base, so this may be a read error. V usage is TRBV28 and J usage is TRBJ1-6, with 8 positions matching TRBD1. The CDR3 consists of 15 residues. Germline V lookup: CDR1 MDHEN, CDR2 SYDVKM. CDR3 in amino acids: CATSPMTGVDSPLHF. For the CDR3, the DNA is TGTGCCACCAGTCCCATGACAGGGGTTGATTCACCCCTCCACTTT.

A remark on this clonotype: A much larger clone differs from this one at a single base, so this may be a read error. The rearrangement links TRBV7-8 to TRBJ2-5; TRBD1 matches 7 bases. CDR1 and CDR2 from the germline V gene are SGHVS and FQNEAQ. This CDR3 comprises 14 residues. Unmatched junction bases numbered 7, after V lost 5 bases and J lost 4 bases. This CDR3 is CASSPGQDRETQYF. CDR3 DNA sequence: TGTGCCAGCAGCCCCGGACAGGACCGAGAGACCCAGTACTTC.

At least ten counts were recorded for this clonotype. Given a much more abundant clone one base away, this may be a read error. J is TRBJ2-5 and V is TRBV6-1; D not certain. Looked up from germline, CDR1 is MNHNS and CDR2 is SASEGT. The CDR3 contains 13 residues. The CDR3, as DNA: TGTGCCAACAGTGAATCGGCGATCTTGACCCAGTACTTC. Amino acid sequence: CANSESAILTQYF.

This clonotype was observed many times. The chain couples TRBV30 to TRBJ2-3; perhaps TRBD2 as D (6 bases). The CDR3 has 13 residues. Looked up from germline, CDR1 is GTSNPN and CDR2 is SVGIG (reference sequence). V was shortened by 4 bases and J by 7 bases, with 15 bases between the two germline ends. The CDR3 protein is CAWKENGGYTQYF. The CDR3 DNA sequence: TGTGCCTGGAAAGAAAACGGGGGATATACGCAGTATTTT.

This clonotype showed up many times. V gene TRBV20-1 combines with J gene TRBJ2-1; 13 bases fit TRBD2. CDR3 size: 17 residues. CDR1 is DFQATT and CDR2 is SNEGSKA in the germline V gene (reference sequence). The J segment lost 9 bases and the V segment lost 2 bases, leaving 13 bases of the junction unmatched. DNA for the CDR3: TGCAGTGCTAGACCGGCGACTAGCGGGGGGCTAATAGGTGAGCAGTTCTTC. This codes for CSARPATSGGLIGEQFF.

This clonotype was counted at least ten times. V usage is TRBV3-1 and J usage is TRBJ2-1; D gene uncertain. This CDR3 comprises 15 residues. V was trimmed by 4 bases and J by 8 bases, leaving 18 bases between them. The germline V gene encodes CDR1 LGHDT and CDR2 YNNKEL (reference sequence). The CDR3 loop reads CASSPVLSEGDEQFF. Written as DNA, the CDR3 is TGTGCCAGCAGCCCAGTACTCTCCGAAGGTGATGAGCAGTTCTTC.

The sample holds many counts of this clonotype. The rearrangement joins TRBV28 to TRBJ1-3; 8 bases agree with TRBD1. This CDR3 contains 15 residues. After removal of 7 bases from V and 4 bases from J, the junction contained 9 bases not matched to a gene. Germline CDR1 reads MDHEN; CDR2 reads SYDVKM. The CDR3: CASTDRGHGGNTIYF. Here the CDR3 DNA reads TGTGCCAGCACCGACAGGGGACATGGAGGAAACACCATATATTTT.

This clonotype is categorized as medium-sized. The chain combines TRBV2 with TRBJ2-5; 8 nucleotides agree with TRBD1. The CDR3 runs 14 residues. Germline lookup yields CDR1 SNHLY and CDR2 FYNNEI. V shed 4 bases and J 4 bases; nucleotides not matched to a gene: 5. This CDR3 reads CASSGTGSGETQYF. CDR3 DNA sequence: TGTGCCAGCAGTGGGACAGGGTCGGGAGAGACCCAGTACTTC.

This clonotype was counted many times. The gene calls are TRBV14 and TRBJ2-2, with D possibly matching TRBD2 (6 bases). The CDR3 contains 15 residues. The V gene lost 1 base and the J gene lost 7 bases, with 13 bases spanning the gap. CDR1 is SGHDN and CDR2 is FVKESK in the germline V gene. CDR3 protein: CASSQVASGVGELFF. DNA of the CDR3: TGTGCCAGCAGCCAAGTCGCTTCGGGGGTCGGGGAGCTGTTTTTT.

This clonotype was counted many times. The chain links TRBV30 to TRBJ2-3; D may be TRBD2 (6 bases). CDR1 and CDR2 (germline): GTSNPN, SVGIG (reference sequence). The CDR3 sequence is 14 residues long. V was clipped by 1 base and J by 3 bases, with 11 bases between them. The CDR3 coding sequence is TGTGCCTGGAGTGATTTGGCGGGGACAGATACGCAGTATTTT. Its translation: CAWSDLAGTDTQYF.

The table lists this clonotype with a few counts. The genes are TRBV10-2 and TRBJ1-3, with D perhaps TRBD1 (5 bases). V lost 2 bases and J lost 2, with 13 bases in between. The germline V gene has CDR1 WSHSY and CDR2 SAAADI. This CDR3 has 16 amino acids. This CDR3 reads CASSETGFTPGNTIYF. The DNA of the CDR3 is TGCGCCAGCAGTGAGACAGGTTTTACTCCTGGAAACACCATATATTTT.

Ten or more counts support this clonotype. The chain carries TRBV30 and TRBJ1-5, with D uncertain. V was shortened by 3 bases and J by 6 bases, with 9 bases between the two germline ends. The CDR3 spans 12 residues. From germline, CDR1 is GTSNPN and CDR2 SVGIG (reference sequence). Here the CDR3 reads CAWSSGGQPQHF. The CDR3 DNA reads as TGTGCCTGGAGCTCCGGTGGTCAGCCCCAGCATTTT.

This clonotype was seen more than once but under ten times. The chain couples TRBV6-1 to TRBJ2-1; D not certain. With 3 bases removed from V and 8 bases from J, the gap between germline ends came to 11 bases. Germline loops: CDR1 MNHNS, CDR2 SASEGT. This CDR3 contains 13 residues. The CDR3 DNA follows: TGTGCCAGCAGTGAGTCCGGTGGTGATGAGCAGTTCTTC. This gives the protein CASSESGGDEQFF.

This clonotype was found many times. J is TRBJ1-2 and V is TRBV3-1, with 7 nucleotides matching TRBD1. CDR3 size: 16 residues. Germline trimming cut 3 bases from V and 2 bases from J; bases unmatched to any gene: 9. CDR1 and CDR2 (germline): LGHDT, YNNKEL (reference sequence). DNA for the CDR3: TGTGCCAGCAGCCATAACCTCGGACAGGTAAACTATGGCTACACCTTC. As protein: CASSHNLGQVNYGYTF.

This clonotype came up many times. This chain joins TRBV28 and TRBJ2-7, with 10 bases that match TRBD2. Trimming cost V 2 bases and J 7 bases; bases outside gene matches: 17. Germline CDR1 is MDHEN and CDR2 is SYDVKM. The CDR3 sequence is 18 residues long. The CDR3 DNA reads TGTGCCAGCAGTTTACGCGCCCCGGGGGTAGCGGGGGGCCTTGAGCAGTACTTC. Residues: CASSLRAPGVAGGLEQYF.

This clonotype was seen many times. DNA of the CDR3: TGTGCCACCAGTGATGCTACAGGGCTCGGGGCCAACGTCCTGACTTTC. Translating gives CATSDATGLGANVLTF. The V and J genes are TRBV24-1 and TRBJ2-6; perhaps TRBD1 as D (6 bases). The CDR3 spans 16 residues. CDR1 and CDR2 from the germline V gene are KGHDR and SFDVKD. With 3 bases removed from V and 4 bases from J, the gap between germline ends came to 12 bases.

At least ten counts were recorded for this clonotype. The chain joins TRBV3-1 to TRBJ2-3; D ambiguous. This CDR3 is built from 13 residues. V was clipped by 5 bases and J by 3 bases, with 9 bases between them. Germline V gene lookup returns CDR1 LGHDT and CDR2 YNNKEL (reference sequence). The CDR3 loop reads CASSTIGTDTQYF. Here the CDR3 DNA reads TGTGCCAGCAGCACTATTGGAACAGATACGCAGTATTTT.

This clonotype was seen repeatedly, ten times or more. The CDR3 region is CASSSIAGAITDTQYF. The DNA of the CDR3 is TGTGCCAGCAGCTCCATAGCGGGGGCGATCACAGATACGCAGTATTTT. V is TRBV7-2 and J is TRBJ2-3; 9 bases fit TRBD2. The CDR3 runs 16 residues. V shed 4 bases, J shed 2 bases, and the junction held 7 bases outside the gene matches. Germline V CDR1 and CDR2: SGHTA, FQGNSA.

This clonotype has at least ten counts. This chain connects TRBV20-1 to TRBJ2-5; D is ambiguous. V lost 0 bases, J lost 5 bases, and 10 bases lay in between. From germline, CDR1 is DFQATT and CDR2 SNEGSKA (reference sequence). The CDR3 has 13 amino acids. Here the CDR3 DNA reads TGCAGTGCTAGAGACCCAATGGTGGAGACCCAGTACTTC. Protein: CSARDPMVETQYF.

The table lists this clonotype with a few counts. CDR3 amino acids: CASSLGGGAGGYTF. The DNA of the CDR3 is TGTGCCAGCAGTTTAGGTGGGGGGGCTGGTGGCTACACCTTC. The chain couples TRBV28 to TRBJ1-2, with D maybe TRBD1 (6 bases). The CDR3 consists of 14 residues. Germline values: CDR1 MDHEN, CDR2 SYDVKM. V lost 2 bases and J 7 bases, leaving 14 bases between the germline ends.

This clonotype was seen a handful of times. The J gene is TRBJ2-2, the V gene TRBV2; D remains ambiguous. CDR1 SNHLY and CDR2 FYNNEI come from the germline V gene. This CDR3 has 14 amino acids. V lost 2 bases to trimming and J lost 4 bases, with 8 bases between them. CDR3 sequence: CASSELQSTGELFF. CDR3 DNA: TGTGCCAGCAGTGAACTCCAATCCACCGGGGAGCTGTTTTTT.

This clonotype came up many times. Here the CDR3 DNA reads TGTGCCAGCTCGCCGGGACAGGCCTCCTACGAGCAGTACTTC. Protein sequence: CASSPGQASYEQYF. The chain is built from TRBV11-3 and TRBJ2-7; 8 bases are a match to TRBD1. After removal of 8 bases from V and 0 bases from J, the junction contained 6 bases not matched to a gene. Looked up from germline, CDR1 is SGHNT and CDR2 is YENEEA. The CDR3 sequence is 14 residues long.

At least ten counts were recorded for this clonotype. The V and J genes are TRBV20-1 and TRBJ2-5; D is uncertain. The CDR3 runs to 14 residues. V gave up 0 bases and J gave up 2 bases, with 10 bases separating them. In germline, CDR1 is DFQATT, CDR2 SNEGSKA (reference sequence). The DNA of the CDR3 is TGCAGTGCTAGAGATCGTGTCAGACAAGAGACCCAGTACTTC. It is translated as CSARDRVRQETQYF.